The 21 T cell receptor beta chains below were found in one sample sequenced in a study of blood T cell repertoires in COVID-19. Using immunoSEQ multiplex PCR, the repertoire was profiled, and TCRdb retains in-frame clones only, with some absent. The sample lists under 250,000 clones; around 89% were seen once. The sample was peripheral blood. These receptors were obtained from a woman aged 40 to 50 with acute or convalescent COVID-19.

The chain recombines TRBV12-3 or TRBV12-4 with TRBJ2-1, with D perhaps TRBD1 (6 bases). Trimming removed 4 bases from V and 5 bases from J, with 9 bases in between. CDR3 size: 13 residues. CDR3 sequence: CASSWTVNNEQFF. The DNA of the CDR3 is TGTGCCAGCAGTTGGACAGTAAACAATGAGCAGTTCTTC.

This chain links TRBV12-3 or TRBV12-4 with TRBJ2-4, with D perhaps TRBD2 (6 bases). Trimming pared 7 bases from V and 14 bases from J, leaving 15 bases between. The CDR3 contains 11 residues. CDR3 loop: CASTLGTGEYF. Here the CDR3 DNA reads TGTGCCAGCACCCTAGGGACTGGCGAGTACTTC.

In its sample, this clone was seen once. This rearrangement joins TRBV7-9 to TRBJ2-7, with TRBD1 identical over 8 bases. The CDR3 runs 14 residues. Trimming cost V 6 bases and J 2 bases; bases outside gene matches: 6. CDR1 is SEHNR and CDR2 is FQNEAQ in the germline V gene (reference sequence). CDR3 nucleotides: TGTGCCAGCAGTACGGACAGGGAAACCTACGAGCAGTACGTC. Translating it yields CASSTDRETYEQYV.

The J gene is TRBJ2-5, the V gene TRBV20-1; the match to TRBD2 covers 11 bases. CDR3 length: 17 residues. From germline, CDR1 is DFQATT and CDR2 SNEGSKA (reference sequence). V lost 3 bases and J lost 4; bases outside the gene matches: 13. This CDR3 reads CSASPASGGTSLETQYF. CDR3 bases: TGCAGTGCTAGTCCGGCTAGCGGGGGGACTTCGCTAGAGACCCAGTACTTC.

The chain uses TRBV7-2 and TRBJ2-7, with no clear D. The germline V gene encodes CDR1 SGHTA and CDR2 FQGNSA. The CDR3 is 13 residues long. Trimming took 3 bases from V and 3 from J, leaving 9 bases between them. In nucleotides, the CDR3 is TGTGCCAGCAGCTTTGAACTATACTACGAGCAGTACGTC. Translated, it gives CASSFELYYEQYV.

The genes are TRBV25-1 and TRBJ1-2; D is undetermined. The CDR3 sequence is 17 residues long. Trimming pared 1 base from V and 0 bases from J, leaving 15 bases between. The V gene's germline CDR1 is MGHDK and CDR2 SYGVNS. The CDR3 DNA reads TGTGCCAGCAGTGAATCAACTGACGCTAGCTCTAACTATGGCTACACCTTC. Its protein is CASSESTDASSNYGYTF.

The chain combines TRBV2 with TRBJ2-5, with TRBD2 identical over 12 bases. Trimming removed 6 bases from V and 5 bases from J; junction bases left unmatched: 10. The V gene's germline CDR1 is SNHLY and CDR2 FYNNEI. The CDR3 spans 16 residues. The CDR3 DNA reads TGTGCCAGCAGGAAGACTAGCGGGGGTCCAGGGGAGACCCAGTACTTC. It is translated as CASRKTSGGPGETQYF.

The sample holds one count of this clone. The chain is built from TRBV10-2 and TRBJ1-5; D may be TRBD1 (5 bases). Germline V gene sequence: CDR1 WSHSY, CDR2 SAAADI. The CDR3 loop spans 13 amino acids. V lost 2 bases and J lost 4, with 6 bases in between. CDR3 residues: CASSEAGNQPQHF. In nucleotides, the CDR3 is TGCGCCAGCAGTGAGGCAGGGAATCAGCCCCAGCATTTT.

The chain carries TRBV5-1 and TRBJ1-3; 7 bases agree with TRBD1. The junction had 5 bases not matched to a gene; V was cut back by 3 bases and J by 2 bases. This CDR3 is built from 15 residues. Germline V gene data show CDR1 as SGHRS and CDR2 as YFSETQ. CDR3 DNA sequence: TGCGCCAGCAGCTGGGGACAGAGTCCTGGAAACACCATATATTTT. This sequence encodes CASSWGQSPGNTIYF.

The chain links TRBV6-6 to TRBJ2-7, with a tentative D call TRBD2 (6 bases). Deletions cut 2 bases from V and 2 bases from J, with 7 bases between. Germline values: CDR1 MNHNY, CDR2 SVGAGI (reference sequence). This CDR3 contains 13 residues. CDR3 loop: CASSYQRAYEQYV. DNA of the CDR3: TGTGCCAGCAGTTACCAGCGGGCCTACGAGCAGTACGTC.

The chain joins TRBV9 to TRBJ2-3; maybe TRBD1 (6 bases). Germline CDR1 reads SGDLS; CDR2 reads YYNGEE. The CDR3 is made up of 15 amino acids. V gave up 2 bases and J gave up 3 bases, with 13 bases separating them. CDR3 DNA sequence: TGTGCCAGCAGCGTTAGACAGGAGATTACAGATACGCAGTATTTT. Encoded protein: CASSVRQEITDTQYF. Together with reference TRBV9 and TRBJ2-3, the CDR3 gives the full variable domain: DSGVTQTPKHLITATGQRVTLRCSPRSGDLSVYWYQQSLDQGLQFLIQYYNGEERAKGNILERFSAQQFPDLHSELNLSSLELGDSALYFCASSVRQEITDTQYFGPGTRLTVL.

The chain is built from TRBV6-5 and TRBJ1-5; D may be TRBD1 (5 bases). Germline V gene data show CDR1 as MNHEY and CDR2 as SVGAGI. Trimming took off 4 bases at V and 6 bases at J, with 19 bases between the two ends. The CDR3 totals 16 residues. This chain's CDR3 is CASSWRAGTLGQPQHF. The DNA of the CDR3 is TGTGCCAGCAGTTGGAGGGCAGGGACGCTGGGTCAGCCCCAGCATTTT.

This chain connects TRBV11-2 to TRBJ1-2; D is unclear. Trimming removed 5 bases from V and 8 bases from J, with 24 bases in between. The CDR3 loop spans 16 amino acids. Germline lookup yields CDR1 SGHAT and CDR2 FQNNGV. The CDR3 nucleotides read TGTGCCAGCAGCCCCCCCCTAGACCCCACGAAGTACGGCTACACCTTC. Protein: CASSPPLDPTKYGYTF.

This rearrangement joins TRBV19 to TRBJ2-1; the D gene is possibly TRBD2 (5 bases). The V gene lost 1 base and the J gene lost 0 bases, with 10 bases spanning the gap. CDR1 and CDR2 (germline): LNHDA, SQIVND (reference sequence). This CDR3 has 16 amino acids. The CDR3 nucleotides are TGTGCCAGTAGTATAGTTCCTGGGAGCTCCTACAATGAGCAGTTCTTC. It specifies CASSIVPGSSYNEQFF.

Concerning this clone: This sample also contains other DNA sequences that code for the same CDR3. The chain couples TRBV6-5 to TRBJ1-1; D might be TRBD1 (6 bases). Germline V gene sequence: CDR1 MNHEY, CDR2 SVGAGI. Between the trimmed V and J ends, which lost 2 bases and 5 bases, there was a span of 12 bases. The CDR3 runs 14 residues. DNA of the CDR3: TGTGCCAGCAGTTACCACAGGGTAGATACTGAAGCTTTCTTT. Protein product: CASSYHRVDTEAFF.

This rearrangement joins TRBV30 to TRBJ1-2, with 7 nucleotides matching TRBD1. CDR3 size: 14 residues. Losses at the gene ends were 0 bases for V and 6 bases for J; bases not matched to a gene: 7. CDR1 and CDR2 from the germline V gene are GTSNPN and SVGIG (reference sequence). CDR3 protein: CAWSVGYRGNGYTF. CDR3 bases: TGTGCCTGGAGTGTAGGCTACAGGGGAAATGGCTACACCTTC.

CDR3 sequence reads: CASSPDMGGLNYGYTF. DNA for the CDR3: TGTGCCAGTAGTCCCGACATGGGAGGACTTAACTATGGCTACACCTTC. V usage is TRBV19 and J usage is TRBJ1-2; no definite D call. Germline CDR1 reads LNHDA; CDR2 reads SQIVND (reference sequence). V was trimmed by 5 bases and J by 1 base, leaving 17 bases between them. The CDR3 loop spans 16 amino acids.

V gene TRBV7-2 combines with J gene TRBJ1-2; TRBD1 matches at 8 bases. The CDR3 is made up of 15 amino acids. The V gene end was trimmed by 3 bases and the J gene end by 4 bases; junction bases not matched to a gene: 7. Germline V lookup: CDR1 SGHTA, CDR2 FQGNSA. This CDR3 reads CASSFLTGDSYGYTF. For the CDR3, the DNA is TGTGCCAGCAGCTTCCTGACAGGGGACAGCTATGGCTACACCTTC.

This rearrangement joins TRBV18 to TRBJ1-1; D not resolved. The CDR3 loop spans 12 amino acids. V gave up 2 bases and J gave up 7 bases, with 8 bases separating them. Germline CDR1 reads KGHSH; CDR2 reads LQKENI. CDR3 coding DNA: TGTGCCAGCTCACCAGGAGGGTATGAAGCTTTCTTT. The encoded protein is CASSPGGYEAFF.

The rearrangement joins TRBV18 to TRBJ2-2; no firm D call. CDR3 length: 14 residues. CDR1 and CDR2 (germline): KGHSH, LQKENI. The ends were cut back, 2 bases at V and 3 bases at J, with 7 bases in the middle. CDR3 DNA: TGTGCCAGCTCACCAGCGCCTTACACCGGGGAGCTGTTTTTT. Translation: CASSPAPYTGELFF. The whole variable domain, remainder taken from reference TRBV18 and TRBJ2-2, is NAGVMQNPRHLVRRRGQEARLRCSPMKGHSHVYWYRQLPEEGLKFMVYLQKENIIDESGMPKERFSAEFPKEGPSILRIQQVVRGDSAAYFCASSPAPYTGELFFGEGSRLTVL.

The genes are TRBV25-1 and TRBJ1-2; 7 bases line up with TRBD1. The CDR3 spans 15 residues. Trimming removed 3 bases from V and 5 bases from J; junction bases left unmatched: 9. Germline V gives CDR1 MGHDK, CDR2 SYGVNS. The CDR3 DNA reads TGTGCCAGCAGTGACCCATCGACAGGGAGGTATGGCTACACCTTC. Amino acids: CASSDPSTGRYGYTF.